A selection of T cell receptor beta chains follows, all from one sample in a study of T cell changes during pregnancy in multiple sclerosis. Clones were sequenced by immunoSEQ multiplex PCR, and TCRdb holds only the in-frame ones, with some missing. The repertoire holds over 40,000 clones, with over 70% as singletons. Sequenced material: peripheral blood, taken in the first trimester of pregnancy. These receptors came from a female donor in good health, enrolled as a control in a pregnancy study. Both conserved end residues are part of each CDR3.

V gene	J gene	CDR3 protein
TRBV5-1	TRBJ1-2	CASSPREASGYTF
TRBV7-2	TRBJ2-7	CASSLERGGFYEQYF
TRBV2	TRBJ2-7	CASRDGRGSYF
TRBV19	TRBJ2-1	CASSMRLANNEQFF
TRBV7-9	TRBJ2-5	CASSLGTEGTQYF
TRBV7-2	TRBJ1-2	CASSLVGLGYTF
TRBV6-1	TRBJ2-7	CASSEQGHDEQYF
TRBV9	TRBJ2-3	CASSVRRGGRTDTQYF
TRBV9	TRBJ1-1	CASSVQGTNTEAFF
TRBV5-6	TRBJ2-5	CASSFPTGPGQETQYF
TRBV6-6	TRBJ2-3	CASSYSGGTTDTQYF
TRBV6-1	TRBJ2-7	CASSEGGRGYEQYF
TRBV5-4	TRBJ1-1	CASSPGQGRTEAFF
TRBV5-1	TRBJ1-1	CASSSRTGEKTEAFF
TRBV4-3	TRBJ2-5	CASSRAGVQETQYF